The 20 T cell receptor beta chains given below trace back to one sample, sequenced in a study of T cells in Graves' hyperthyroidism and ophthalmopathy. The source material, RNA transcripts, was used to amplify TCR beta CDR3 regions. HTBI primers were used for first-round RT-PCR of the TCR CDR3. TCRdb used MiXCR to reprocess the multiplex PCR reads, holding one entry per CDR3 protein. This sample has some 600,000 distinct CDR3 sequences, with about 15% found just once. Sequenced material: blood. These receptors all come from a woman aged 30 to 39 with Graves' hyperthyroidism that later progressed to Graves' ophthalmopathy.

This clonotype was detected many times. The chain links TRBV11-1 to TRBJ1-1; 8 bases fit TRBD1. The CDR3 sequence is 14 residues long. Germline V gene sequence: CDR1 SGHAT, CDR2 FQDESV (reference sequence). V was clipped by 2 bases and J by 6 bases; unmatched bases: 5. CDR3 protein: CASSLYGQGPEAFF. The CDR3 bases are TGTGCCAGCAGCTTATACGGACAGGGCCCTGAAGCTTTCTTT.

This clonotype was found many times. The chain has TRBV2 and TRBJ1-1, with TRBD1 matching 12 bases. The germline gives CDR1 SNHLY, CDR2 FYNNEI. The CDR3 sequence is 16 residues long. With 4 bases clipped from V and 3 bases from J, the junction kept 6 bases outside the gene matches. This CDR3 is CASSVGQGAWDTEAFF. CDR3 bases: TGTGCCAGCAGTGTGGGACAGGGGGCATGGGACACTGAAGCTTTCTTT.

The rearrangement links TRBV20-1 to TRBJ2-7; D might be TRBD2 (6 bases). V lost 1 base, J lost 2 bases, and 12 bases lay in between. Germline V CDR1 and CDR2: DFQATT, SNEGSKA (reference sequence). The CDR3 has 14 amino acids. CDR3 in amino acids: CSARAPSDAYEQYF. The CDR3 DNA is TGCAGTGCTAGAGCCCCTAGCGATGCCTACGAGCAGTACTTC.

In this sample, this clonotype turned up a few times. This chain connects TRBV20-1 to TRBJ1-4; D unresolved. This CDR3 has 13 amino acids. V lost 1 base to trimming and J lost 2 bases, with 5 bases between them. CDR1 DFQATT and CDR2 SNEGSKA come from the germline V gene (reference sequence). CDR3 nucleotide sequence: TGCAGTGCTAGAGGCTTTACTAATGAAAAACTGTTTTTT. Its translation is CSARGFTNEKLFF.

The CDR3 region is CASGGETQYF. The CDR3 DNA follows: TGCGCCAGCGGAGGGGAGACCCAGTACTTC. The V gene is TRBV10-2, the J gene TRBJ2-5, with a weak D call TRBD2 (6 bases). The length of the CDR3 is 10 residues. V dropped 8 bases and J dropped 5 bases, with 6 bases sitting between them. CDR1 and CDR2 from the germline V gene are WSHSY and SAAADI.

This clonotype has ten or more counts. The chain has TRBV4-1 and TRBJ2-7, with D perhaps being TRBD1 or TRBD2 (5 bases each). V lost 3 bases and J lost 4, with 16 bases in between. CDR3 length: 15 amino acids. In germline, CDR1 is MGHRA, CDR2 YSYEKL. As DNA, the CDR3 is TGCGCCAGCAGCCAGGGGGTCTCGGATTGGTACGAGCAGTACTTC. It translates to CASSQGVSDWYEQYF.

This clonotype was recorded at least ten times. The rearrangement links TRBV15 to TRBJ1-3; no clear D. Germline loops: CDR1 LNHNV, CDR2 YYDKDF (reference sequence). Trimming pared 5 bases from V and 4 bases from J, leaving 9 bases between. The CDR3 loop spans 13 amino acids. The CDR3 protein is CATSQRTGNTIYF. The CDR3 DNA follows: TGTGCCACCAGCCAGCGTACGGGAAACACCATATATTTT.

This clonotype came up many times. The chain joins TRBV6-5 to TRBJ1-3, with TRBD1 matching 7 bases. The CDR3 length is 18 residues. The V gene's germline CDR1 is MNHEY and CDR2 SVGAGI. Germline trimming cut 0 bases from V and 0 bases from J; bases unmatched to any gene: 8. CDR3 in amino acids: CASSYSRQGGGSGNTIYF. The CDR3, as DNA: TGTGCCAGCAGTTACTCGAGACAGGGAGGCGGCTCTGGAAACACCATATATTTT.

The table lists this clonotype with many counts. The V and J genes are TRBV10-3 and TRBJ2-7, with TRBD2 matching 8 bases. V gave up 3 bases and J gave up 4 bases; unmatched junction bases: 5. The CDR3 length is 14 residues. Germline V gene lookup returns CDR1 ENHRY and CDR2 SYGVKD. The CDR3 here is CAISDGTRRYEQYF. The CDR3 coding sequence is TGTGCCATCAGTGACGGGACTAGGAGGTACGAGCAGTACTTC.

This chain joins TRBV6-5 and TRBJ1-2; the D gene is possibly TRBD1 (5 bases). V shed 7 bases and J shed 3 bases, with 12 bases lying between them. CDR3 length: 13 amino acids. Germline V gives CDR1 MNHEY, CDR2 SVGAGI. The CDR3 DNA follows: TGTGCCAGCAATTCGGGGGGGTACTATGGCTACACCTTC. As protein: CASNSGGYYGYTF.

This clonotype was recorded many times. This chain uses TRBV20-1 with TRBJ2-3; D possibly matches TRBD1 or TRBD2 (5 bases each). The CDR3 is 11 amino acids. Germline values: CDR1 DFQATT, CDR2 SNEGSKA (reference sequence). The V gene lost 7 bases and the J gene lost 0 bases, with 5 bases spanning the gap. For the CDR3, the DNA is TGCAGTGGGGACAGCACAGATACGCAGTATTTT. It codes for CSGDSTDTQYF.

A few counts support this clonotype. This sequence joins TRBV5-1 and TRBJ2-1; 11 bases align to TRBD2. CDR1 SGHRS and CDR2 YFSETQ come from the germline V gene. The V gene end was trimmed by 3 bases and the J gene end by 7 bases; junction bases not matched to a gene: 15. CDR3 length equals 18 residues. CDR3 sequence: CASSSGLAGGWLGNEQFF. CDR3 coding DNA: TGCGCCAGCAGCTCGGGGCTAGCGGGAGGCTGGCTTGGAAATGAGCAGTTCTTC.

The sample holds many counts of this clonotype. The chain carries TRBV29-1 and TRBJ2-3; D is unclear. This CDR3 spans 14 amino acids. Per germline, CDR1 SQVTM and CDR2 ANQGSEA. Trimming removed 1 base at V and 0 bases at J, with 8 bases between. The DNA for the CDR3 is TGCAGCGTTGAAGCTTACTCTAGCACAGATACGCAGTATTTT. This gives the protein CSVEAYSSTDTQYF.

This clonotype was observed many times. V gene TRBV10-2 combines with J gene TRBJ1-6, with 8 bases fitting TRBD1. CDR1 is WSHSY and CDR2 is SAAADI in the germline V gene. V trimming: 6 bases; J trimming: 9 bases; junction bases outside the gene matches: 7. The CDR3 extends over 14 amino acids. The CDR3 DNA sequence: TGCGCCAGCAGAGGACAGGGTTGGGGTTCACCCCTCCACTTT. It encodes CASRGQGWGSPLHF.

This clonotype was observed many times. The CDR3 here is CASSQANQPQHF. The CDR3, as DNA: TGTGCCAGCAGCCAAGCTAATCAGCCCCAGCATTTT. This sequence joins TRBV3-1 and TRBJ1-5; D call uncertain. Germline V gene sequence: CDR1 LGHDT, CDR2 YNNKEL (reference sequence). Trimming cost V 1 base and J 4 bases, with 2 bases left between them. The CDR3 length is 12 residues.

The chain has TRBV19 and TRBJ2-5; no reliable D call. Germline V gene lookup returns CDR1 LNHDA and CDR2 SQIVND (reference sequence). The length of the CDR3 is 14 residues. Deletions cut 6 bases from V and 2 bases from J, with 13 bases between. The CDR3 nucleotides read TGTGCCAGTAGCTCTTCAAGCGTTCAAGAGACCCAGTACTTC. Protein sequence: CASSSSSVQETQYF.

This clonotype was counted at least ten times. CDR3 amino acids: CAISEQELAGGLYEQYF. CDR3 nucleotides: TGTGCCATCAGTGAGCAGGAGCTAGCGGGAGGGTTATACGAGCAGTACTTC. The genes are TRBV10-3 and TRBJ2-7, with 12 bases matching TRBD2. CDR1 is ENHRY and CDR2 is SYGVKD in the germline V gene. The CDR3 is 17 residues long. Germline trimming cut 2 bases from V and 4 bases from J; bases unmatched to any gene: 9.

This clonotype was detected ten times or more. The chain is built from TRBV3-1 and TRBJ2-2; D is uncertain. V was cut by 4 bases and J by 4 bases, with 10 bases left in between. Germline lookup yields CDR1 LGHDT and CDR2 YNNKEL (reference sequence). This CDR3 is built from 14 residues. The CDR3: CASSPALGTGELFF. The CDR3 region has the DNA TGTGCCAGCAGCCCAGCCCTTGGCACCGGGGAGCTGTTTTTT.

This clonotype was counted at least ten times. The genes are TRBV11-3 and TRBJ2-7; a possible D gene is TRBD2 (6 bases). Germline CDR1 SGHNT, CDR2 YENEEA. The germline V and J ends were trimmed by 4 bases and 7 bases, with 26 bases remaining between them. The CDR3 loop spans 17 amino acids. Written as DNA, the CDR3 is TGTGCCAGCAGCTCCTACGAACTAGCTCCGGGTGGCGAAGAGCAGTACTTC. Protein: CASSSYELAPGGEEQYF.

This clonotype was seen ten or more times. The rearrangement uses TRBV12-5 and TRBJ2-1; unclear D gene. Trimming shortened V by 5 bases and J by 7 bases, and 3 bases separated the two germline ends. Germline loops: CDR1 LGHNT, CDR2 FRNRAP. CDR3 length equals 10 residues. The CDR3 DNA reads as TGTGCTAGTGGTGTAAATGAGCAGTTCTTC. Translating gives CASGVNEQFF.